This TCR beta chain was captured by sequencing in a study of shared clonotypes between healthy human individuals. General observations from the study: Genetic and exposure-history diversity was limited by the few donors.

CDR3 length: 13 residues. Trimming stripped 4 bases from V and 3 bases from J, with 9 bases between. The germline gives CDR1 SNHLY, CDR2 FYNNEI. Replicate PCRs run on unsorted PBMC used around 330 ng DNA, which was tens of thousands of T cell genomes. TCRdb keeps only in-frame clones here, not all; method: immunoSEQ multiplex PCR. This table holds under 600,000 clones, roughly 85% found once. On this clone itself: The antigen remains undetermined.

Donors, healthy HIV-negative adults, lacked recent acute infections or vaccinations. The clonotype was recovered from a woman in her thirties or forties in good health. Some clones in this sample may be carry-over from other donors' samples. The sequenced material came from PBMCs. The chain links TRBV2 to TRBJ2-5, with unresolved D. The CDR3 coding sequence is TGTGCCAGCAGTGTCGACAACGAAGAGACCCAGTACTTC. This codes for CASSVDNEETQYF.